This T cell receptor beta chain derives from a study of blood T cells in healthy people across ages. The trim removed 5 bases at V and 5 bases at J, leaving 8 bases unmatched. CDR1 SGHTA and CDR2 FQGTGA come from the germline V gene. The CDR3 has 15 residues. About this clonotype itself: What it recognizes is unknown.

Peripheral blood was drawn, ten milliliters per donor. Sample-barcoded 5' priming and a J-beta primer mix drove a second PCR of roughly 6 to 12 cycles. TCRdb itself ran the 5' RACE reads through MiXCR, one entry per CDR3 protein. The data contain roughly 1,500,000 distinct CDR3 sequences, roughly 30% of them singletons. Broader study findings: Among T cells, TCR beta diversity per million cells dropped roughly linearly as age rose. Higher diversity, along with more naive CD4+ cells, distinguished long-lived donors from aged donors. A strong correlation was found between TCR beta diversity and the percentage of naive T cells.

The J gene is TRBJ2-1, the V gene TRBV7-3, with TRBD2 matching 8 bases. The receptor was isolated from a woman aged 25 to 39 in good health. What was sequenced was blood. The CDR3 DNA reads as TGTGCCAGCAGCCCGCGTGGTAGCGGGGACAATGAGCAGTTCTTC. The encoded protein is CASSPRGSGDNEQFF. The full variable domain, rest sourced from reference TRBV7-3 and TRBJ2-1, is GAGVSQTPSNKVTEKGKYVELRCDPISGHTALYWYRQSLGQGPEFLIYFQGTGAADDSGLPNDRFFAVRPEGSVSTLKIQRTERGDSAVYLCASSPRGSGDNEQFFGPGTRLTVL.